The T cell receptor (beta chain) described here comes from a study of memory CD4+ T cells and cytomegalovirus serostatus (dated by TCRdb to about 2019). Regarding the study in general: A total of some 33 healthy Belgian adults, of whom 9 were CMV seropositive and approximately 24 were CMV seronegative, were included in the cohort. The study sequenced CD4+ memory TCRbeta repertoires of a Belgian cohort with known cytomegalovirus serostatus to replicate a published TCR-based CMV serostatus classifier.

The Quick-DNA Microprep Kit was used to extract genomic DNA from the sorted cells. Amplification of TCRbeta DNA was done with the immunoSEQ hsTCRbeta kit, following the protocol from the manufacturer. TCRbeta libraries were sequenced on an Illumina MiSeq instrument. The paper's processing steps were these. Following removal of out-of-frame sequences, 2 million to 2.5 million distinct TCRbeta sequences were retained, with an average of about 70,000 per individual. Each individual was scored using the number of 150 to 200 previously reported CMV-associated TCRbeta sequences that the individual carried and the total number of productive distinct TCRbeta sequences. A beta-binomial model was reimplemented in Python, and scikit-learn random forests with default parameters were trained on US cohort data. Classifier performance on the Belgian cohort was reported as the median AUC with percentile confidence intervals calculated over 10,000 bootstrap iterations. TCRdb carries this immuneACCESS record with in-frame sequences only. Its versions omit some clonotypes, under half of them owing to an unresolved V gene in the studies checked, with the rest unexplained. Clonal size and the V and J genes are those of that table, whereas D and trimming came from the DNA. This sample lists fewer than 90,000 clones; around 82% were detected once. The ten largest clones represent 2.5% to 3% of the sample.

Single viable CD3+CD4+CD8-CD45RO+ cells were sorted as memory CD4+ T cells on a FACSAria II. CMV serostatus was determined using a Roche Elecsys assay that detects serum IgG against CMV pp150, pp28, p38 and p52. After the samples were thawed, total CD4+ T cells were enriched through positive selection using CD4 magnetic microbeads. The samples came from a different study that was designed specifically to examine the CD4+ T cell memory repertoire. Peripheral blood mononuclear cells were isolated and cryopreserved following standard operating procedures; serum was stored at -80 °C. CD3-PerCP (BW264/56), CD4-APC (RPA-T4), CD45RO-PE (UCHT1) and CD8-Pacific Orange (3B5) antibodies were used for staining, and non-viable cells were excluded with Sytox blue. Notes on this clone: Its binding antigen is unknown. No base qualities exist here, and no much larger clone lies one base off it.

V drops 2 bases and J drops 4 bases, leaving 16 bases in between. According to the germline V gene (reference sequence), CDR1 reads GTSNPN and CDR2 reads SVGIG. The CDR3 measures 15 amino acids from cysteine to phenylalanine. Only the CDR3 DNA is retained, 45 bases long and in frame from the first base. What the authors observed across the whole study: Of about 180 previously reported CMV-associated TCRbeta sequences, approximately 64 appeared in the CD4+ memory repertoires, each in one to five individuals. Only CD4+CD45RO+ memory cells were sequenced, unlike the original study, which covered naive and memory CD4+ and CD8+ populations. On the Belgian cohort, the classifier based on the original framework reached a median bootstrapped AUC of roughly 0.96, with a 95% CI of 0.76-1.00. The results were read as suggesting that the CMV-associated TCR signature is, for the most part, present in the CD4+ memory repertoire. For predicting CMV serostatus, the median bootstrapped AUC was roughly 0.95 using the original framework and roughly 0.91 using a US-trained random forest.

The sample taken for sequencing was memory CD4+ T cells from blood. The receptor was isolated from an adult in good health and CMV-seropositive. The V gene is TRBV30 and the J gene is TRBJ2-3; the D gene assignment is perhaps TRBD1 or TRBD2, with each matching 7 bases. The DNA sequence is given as TGTGCCTGGAGTTTAGGGGGCGGGGGCCCAGATACGCAGTATTTT. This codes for CAWSLGGGGPDTQYF.